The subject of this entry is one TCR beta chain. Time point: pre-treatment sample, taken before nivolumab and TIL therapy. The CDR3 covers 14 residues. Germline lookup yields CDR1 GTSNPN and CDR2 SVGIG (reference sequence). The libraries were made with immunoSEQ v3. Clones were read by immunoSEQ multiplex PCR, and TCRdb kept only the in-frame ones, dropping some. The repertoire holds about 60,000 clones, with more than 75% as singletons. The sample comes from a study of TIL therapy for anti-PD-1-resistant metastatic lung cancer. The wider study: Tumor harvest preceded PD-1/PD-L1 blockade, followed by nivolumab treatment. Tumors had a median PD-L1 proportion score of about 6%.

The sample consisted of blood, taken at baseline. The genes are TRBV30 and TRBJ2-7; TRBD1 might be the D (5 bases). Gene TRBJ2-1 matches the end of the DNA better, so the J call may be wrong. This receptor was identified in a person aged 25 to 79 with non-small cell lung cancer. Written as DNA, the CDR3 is TGTGCCTGGAGTGTACAGGCTATCAACAATGAGCAGTTCTTC. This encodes CAWSVQAINNEQFF.